This T cell receptor beta chain appears in the sequencing data of a study of blood T cells in healthy people across ages. Each donor was a healthy Caucasian individual from Russia, aged about 6 to 100. For the second PCR, which ran for 7 to 11 cycles, a sample-barcoded 5' primer and a J-beta primer mix were used. TCRdb reprocessed the 5' RACE reads via MiXCR and lists one record per CDR3 protein. Counted here are fewer than 900,000 distinct CDR3 sequences, roughly 50% occurring once; the ten biggest clones make up 30% to 35%. This clonotype was obtained from a woman aged 55-75 years in good health. Sequencing was done on a sample of blood.

The CDR3 protein is CASSIRQILRDNEQFF. In DNA form, the CDR3 reads TGCGCCAGCAGCATAAGACAGATTCTAAGAGACAATGAGCAGTTCTTC. This chain uses TRBV5-1 with TRBJ2-1; D perhaps matches TRBD1 (5 bases). V was shortened by 4 bases and J by 5 bases, with 19 bases between the two germline ends. The CDR3 length is 16 residues. CDR1 and CDR2 (germline): SGHRS, YFSETQ.